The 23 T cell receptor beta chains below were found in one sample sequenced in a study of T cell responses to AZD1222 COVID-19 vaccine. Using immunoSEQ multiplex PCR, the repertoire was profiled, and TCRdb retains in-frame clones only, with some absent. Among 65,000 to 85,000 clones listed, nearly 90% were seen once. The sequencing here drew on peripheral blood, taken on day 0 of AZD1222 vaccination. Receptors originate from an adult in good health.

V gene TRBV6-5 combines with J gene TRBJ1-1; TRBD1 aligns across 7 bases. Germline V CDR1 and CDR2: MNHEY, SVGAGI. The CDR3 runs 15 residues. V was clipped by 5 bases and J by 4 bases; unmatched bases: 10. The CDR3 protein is CASSRYLTGFTEAFF. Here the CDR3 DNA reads TGTGCCAGCAGTCGGTACCTGACAGGGTTCACTGAAGCTTTCTTT.

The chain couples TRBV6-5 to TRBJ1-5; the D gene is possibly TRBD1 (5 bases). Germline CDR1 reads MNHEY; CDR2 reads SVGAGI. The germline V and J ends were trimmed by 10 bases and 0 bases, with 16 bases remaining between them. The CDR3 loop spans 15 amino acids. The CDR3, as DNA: TGTGCCATCGCACCCGGGGGATATAGCAATCAGCCCCAGCATTTT. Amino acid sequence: CAIAPGGYSNQPQHF.

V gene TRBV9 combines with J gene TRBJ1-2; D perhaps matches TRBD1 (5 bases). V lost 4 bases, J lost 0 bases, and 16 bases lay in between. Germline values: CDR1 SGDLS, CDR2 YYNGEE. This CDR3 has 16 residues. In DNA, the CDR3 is TGTGCCAGCAGCCCGGGGGTAGAGGGCGCTAACTATGGCTACACCTTC. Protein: CASSPGVEGANYGYTF.

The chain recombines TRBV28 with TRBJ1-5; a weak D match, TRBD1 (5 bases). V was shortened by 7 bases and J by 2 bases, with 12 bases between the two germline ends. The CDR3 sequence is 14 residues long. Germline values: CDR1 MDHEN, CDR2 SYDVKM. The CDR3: CASTRGWGNQPQHF. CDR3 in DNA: TGTGCCAGCACTCGGGGCTGGGGCAATCAGCCCCAGCATTTT.

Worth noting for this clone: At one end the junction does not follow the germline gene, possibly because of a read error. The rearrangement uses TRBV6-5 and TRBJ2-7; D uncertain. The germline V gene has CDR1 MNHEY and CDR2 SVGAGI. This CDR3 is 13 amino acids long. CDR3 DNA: TGTGCCAGCAGGTTTCCTTACTCCCACGAGCAGTACTTC. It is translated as CASRFPYSHEQYF.

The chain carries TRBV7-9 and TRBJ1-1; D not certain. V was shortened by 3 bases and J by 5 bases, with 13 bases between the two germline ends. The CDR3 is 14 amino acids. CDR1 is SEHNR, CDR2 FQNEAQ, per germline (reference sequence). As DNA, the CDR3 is TGTGCCAGCAGCTTGCTGGGAGAATCTACTGAAGCTTTCTTT. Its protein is CASSLLGESTEAFF.

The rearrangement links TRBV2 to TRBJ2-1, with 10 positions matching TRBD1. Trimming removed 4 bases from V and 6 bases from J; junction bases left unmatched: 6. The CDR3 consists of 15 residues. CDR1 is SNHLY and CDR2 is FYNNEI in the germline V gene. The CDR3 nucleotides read TGTGCCAGCAGTGCAAGACAGGGGGCGCCCAATGAGCAGTTCTTC. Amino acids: CASSARQGAPNEQFF. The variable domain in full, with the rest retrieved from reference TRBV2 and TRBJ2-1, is EPEVTQTPSHQVTQMGQEVILRCVPISNHLYFYWYRQILGQKVEFLVSFYNNEISEKSEIFDDQFSVERPDGSNFTLKIRSTKLEDSAMYFCASSARQGAPNEQFFGPGTRLTVL.

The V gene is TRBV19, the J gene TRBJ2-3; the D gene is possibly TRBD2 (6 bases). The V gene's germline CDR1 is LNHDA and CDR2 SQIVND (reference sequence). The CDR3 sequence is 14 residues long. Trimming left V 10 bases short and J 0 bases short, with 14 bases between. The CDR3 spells CATLGGTSTDTQYF. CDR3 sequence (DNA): TGTGCCACCTTGGGGGGAACTAGCACAGATACGCAGTATTTT.

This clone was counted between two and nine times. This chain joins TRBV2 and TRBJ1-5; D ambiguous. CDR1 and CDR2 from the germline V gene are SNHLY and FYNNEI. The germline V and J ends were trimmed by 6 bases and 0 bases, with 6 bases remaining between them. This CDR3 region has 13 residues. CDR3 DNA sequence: TGTGCCAGCAGGGAGTTTAGCAATCAGCCCCAGCATTTT. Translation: CASREFSNQPQHF.

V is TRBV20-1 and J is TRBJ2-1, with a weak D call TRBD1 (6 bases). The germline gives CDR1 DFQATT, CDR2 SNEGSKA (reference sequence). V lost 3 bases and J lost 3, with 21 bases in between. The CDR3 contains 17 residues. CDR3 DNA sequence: TGCAGTGCTAGTAAAGGCTTAGGGACACTGGACTACAATGAGCAGTTCTTC. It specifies CSASKGLGTLDYNEQFF.

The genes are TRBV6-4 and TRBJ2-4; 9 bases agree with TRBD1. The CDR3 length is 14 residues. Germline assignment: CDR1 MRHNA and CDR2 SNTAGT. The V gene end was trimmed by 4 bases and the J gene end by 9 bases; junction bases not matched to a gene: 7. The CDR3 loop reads CASSVTGQGSIQYF. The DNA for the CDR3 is TGTGCCAGCAGTGTTACGGGACAGGGATCCATTCAGTACTTC.

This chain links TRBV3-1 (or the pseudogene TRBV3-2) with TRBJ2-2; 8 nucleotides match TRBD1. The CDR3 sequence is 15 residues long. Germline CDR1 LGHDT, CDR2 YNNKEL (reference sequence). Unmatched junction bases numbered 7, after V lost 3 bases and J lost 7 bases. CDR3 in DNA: TGTGCCAGCAGCCACCTCAGGGGGCAGAGCGGGGAGCTGTTTTTT. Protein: CASSHLRGQSGELFF.

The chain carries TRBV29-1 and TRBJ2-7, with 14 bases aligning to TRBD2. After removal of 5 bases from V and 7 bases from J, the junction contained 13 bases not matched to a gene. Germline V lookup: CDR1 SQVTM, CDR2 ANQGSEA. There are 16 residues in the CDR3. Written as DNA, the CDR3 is TGCAGCGTTCCCGGGGGACTAGCGGGAGCGCCGGGAGAGCAGTACTTC. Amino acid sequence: CSVPGGLAGAPGEQYF.

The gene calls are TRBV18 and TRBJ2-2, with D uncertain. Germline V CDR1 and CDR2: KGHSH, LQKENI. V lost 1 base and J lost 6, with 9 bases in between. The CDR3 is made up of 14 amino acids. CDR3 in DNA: TGTGCCAGCTCACCACTCAAGGGATCCGGGGAGCTGTTTTTT. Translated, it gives CASSPLKGSGELFF.

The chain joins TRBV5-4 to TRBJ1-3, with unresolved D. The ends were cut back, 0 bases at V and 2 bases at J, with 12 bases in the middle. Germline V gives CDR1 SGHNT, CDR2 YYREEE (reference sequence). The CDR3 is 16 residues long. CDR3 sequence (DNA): TGTGCCAGCAGCTTGGACAGAGAGACAACTGGAAACACCATATATTTT. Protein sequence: CASSLDRETTGNTIYF.

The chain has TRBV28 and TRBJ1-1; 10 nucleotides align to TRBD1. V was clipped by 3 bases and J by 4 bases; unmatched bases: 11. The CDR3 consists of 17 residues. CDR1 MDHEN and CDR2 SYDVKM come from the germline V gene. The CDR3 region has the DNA TGTGCCAGCAGTTTGCCACCGGGACAGGGGTCGGGCACTGAAGCTTTCTTT. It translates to CASSLPPGQGSGTEAFF.

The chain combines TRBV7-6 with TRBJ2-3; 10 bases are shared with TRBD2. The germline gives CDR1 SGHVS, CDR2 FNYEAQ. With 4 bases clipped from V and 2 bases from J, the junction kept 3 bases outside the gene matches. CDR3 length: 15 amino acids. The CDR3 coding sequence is TGTGCCAGCAGCTCAAGCGGGGGGGCCACAGATACGCAGTATTTT. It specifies CASSSSGGATDTQYF.

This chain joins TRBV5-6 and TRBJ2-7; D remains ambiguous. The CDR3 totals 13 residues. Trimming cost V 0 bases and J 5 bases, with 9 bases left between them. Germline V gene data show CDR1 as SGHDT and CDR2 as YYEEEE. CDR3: CASSLGDGDEQYV. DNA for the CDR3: TGTGCCAGCAGCTTGGGTGACGGAGACGAGCAGTACGTC.

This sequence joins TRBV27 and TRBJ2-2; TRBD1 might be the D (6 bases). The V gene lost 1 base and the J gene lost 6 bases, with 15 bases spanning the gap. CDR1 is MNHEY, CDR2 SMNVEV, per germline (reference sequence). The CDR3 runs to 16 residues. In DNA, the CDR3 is TGTGCCAGCAGTTTATTGTGGCAGGGGACACCCGGGGAGCTGTTTTTT. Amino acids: CASSLLWQGTPGELFF.

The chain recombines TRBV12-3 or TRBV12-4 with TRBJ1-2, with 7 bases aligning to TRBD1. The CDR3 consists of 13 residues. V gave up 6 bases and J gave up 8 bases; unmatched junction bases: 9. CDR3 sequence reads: CASRLTGVGGYTF. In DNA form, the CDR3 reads TGTGCCAGCAGACTTACAGGGGTCGGCGGCTACACCTTC.

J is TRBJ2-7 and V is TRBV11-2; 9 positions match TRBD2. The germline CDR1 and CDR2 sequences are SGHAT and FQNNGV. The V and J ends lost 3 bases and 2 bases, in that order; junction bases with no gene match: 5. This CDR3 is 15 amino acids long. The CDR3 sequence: CASSLQAGGTYEQYF. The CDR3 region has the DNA TGTGCCAGCAGCTTGCAAGCGGGAGGAACCTACGAGCAGTACTTC. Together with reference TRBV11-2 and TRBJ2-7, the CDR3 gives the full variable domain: EAGVAQSPRYKIIEKRQSVAFWCNPISGHATLYWYQQILGQGPKLLIQFQNNGVVDDSQLPKDRFSAERLKGVDSTLKIQPAKLEDSAVYLCASSLQAGGTYEQYFGPGTRLTVT.

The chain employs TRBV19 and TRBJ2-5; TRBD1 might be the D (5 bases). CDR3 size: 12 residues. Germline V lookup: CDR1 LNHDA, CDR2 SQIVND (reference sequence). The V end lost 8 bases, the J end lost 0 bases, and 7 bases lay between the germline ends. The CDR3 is CASGHNQETQYF. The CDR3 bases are TGTGCCAGTGGACACAACCAAGAGACCCAGTACTTC.

CDR3 in amino acids: CASRRGTGETQYF. CDR3 DNA: TGTGCCAGCAGGCGGGGGACCGGTGAGACCCAGTACTTC. The chain carries TRBV28 and TRBJ2-5, with TRBD2 identical over 7 bases. Looked up from germline, CDR1 is MDHEN and CDR2 is SYDVKM. V was pared by 6 bases and J by 5 bases, with 6 bases of the junction left unmatched. The CDR3 runs to 13 residues.